This entry describes one TCR beta chain. This entry belongs to a study of blood T cell repertoires in COVID-19. A Seattle source enrolled patients during active infection and followed them longitudinally. Method: immunoSEQ multiplex PCR; TCRdb's copy keeps in-frame clones and lacks some. Found here are 150,000 to 160,000 clones, 70% to 85% of them singletons; the top ten hold 0.63%. Sequencing was done on a sample of peripheral blood. The clonotype comes from a man aged 55 to 70 with COVID-19, enrolled during active disease.

In DNA, the CDR3 is TGTGCCAGCAGTCAAAATAGCGGGGGCTCATACGAGCAGTACTTC. It is translated as CASSQNSGGSYEQYF. The chain carries TRBV28 and TRBJ2-7; 9 nucleotides align to TRBD2. Germline values: CDR1 MDHEN, CDR2 SYDVKM. V lost 5 bases to trimming and J lost 4 bases; unmatched junction nucleotides: 9. The CDR3 totals 15 residues.